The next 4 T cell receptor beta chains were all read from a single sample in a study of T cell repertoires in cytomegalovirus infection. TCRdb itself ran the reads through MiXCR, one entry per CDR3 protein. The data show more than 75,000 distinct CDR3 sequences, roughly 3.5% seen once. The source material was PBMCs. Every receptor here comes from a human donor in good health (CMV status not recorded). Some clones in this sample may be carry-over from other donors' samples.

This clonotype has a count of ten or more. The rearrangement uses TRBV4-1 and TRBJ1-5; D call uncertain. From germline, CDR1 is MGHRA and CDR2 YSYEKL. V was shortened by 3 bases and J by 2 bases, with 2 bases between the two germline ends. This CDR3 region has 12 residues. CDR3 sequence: CASSHGNQPQHF. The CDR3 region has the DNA TGCGCCAGCAGCCACGGCAATCAGCCCCAGCATTTT.

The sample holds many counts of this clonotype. The CDR3 DNA is TGTGCCAGCAGCTCACTCCGGGACAGGGTCGTGGATGAGCAGTTCTTC. Amino acids: CASSSLRDRVVDEQFF. The V and J genes are TRBV6-2 or TRBV6-3 and TRBJ2-1, with TRBD1 matching over 9 bases. The V gene's germline CDR1 is MNHEY and CDR2 SVGEGT. This CDR3 is 16 amino acids long. Trimming cost V 6 bases and J 8 bases; bases outside gene matches: 14.

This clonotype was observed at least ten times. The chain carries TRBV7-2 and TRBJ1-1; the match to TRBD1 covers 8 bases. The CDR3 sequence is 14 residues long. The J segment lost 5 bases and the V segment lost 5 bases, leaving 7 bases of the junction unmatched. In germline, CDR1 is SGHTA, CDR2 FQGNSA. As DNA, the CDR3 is TGTGCCAGCAGCGCGACACAGGGGGAGACTGAAGCTTTCTTT. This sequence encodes CASSATQGETEAFF.

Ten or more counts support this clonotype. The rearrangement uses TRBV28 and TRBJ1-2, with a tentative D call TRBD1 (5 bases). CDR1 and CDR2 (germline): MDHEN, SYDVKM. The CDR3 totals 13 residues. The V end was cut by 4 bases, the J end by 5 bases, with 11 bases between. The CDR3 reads CASSSYGGYGYTF. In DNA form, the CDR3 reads TGTGCCAGCAGTTCATATGGGGGTTATGGCTACACCTTC.